The 4 T cell receptor beta chains below all came from one sample that was sequenced in a study of shared clonotypes between healthy human individuals. TCRdb's table, derived via immunoSEQ multiplex PCR, lists solely in-frame clones and lacks some. The sample contains about 450,000 clones, about four fifths of which appear only once. The source material was PBMCs. The receptors derive from a woman aged 35 to 49 in good health. Some clones in this sample may be carry-over from other donors' samples.

The genes are TRBV7-9 and TRBJ2-1; 11 positions match TRBD2. Germline V gene data show CDR1 as SEHNR and CDR2 as FQNEAQ (reference sequence). V shed 2 bases and J 3 bases; nucleotides not matched to a gene: 12. CDR3 size: 19 residues. The CDR3 DNA sequence: TGTGCCAGCAGCTTACACAGGACTAGCGGGTTCGCTGTCTACAATGAGCAGTTCTTC. Protein: CASSLHRTSGFAVYNEQFF.

This chain joins TRBV28 and TRBJ2-5; D gene unclear. The closer fit of TRBJ2-7 to the DNA end suggests the J call may be wrong. CDR3 size: 13 residues. Germline V lookup: CDR1 MDHEN, CDR2 SYDVKM. CDR3 in DNA: TGTGCCAGCAGTCCTTCCGCCACCTACGAGCAGTACTTC. Protein product: CASSPSATYEQYF.

The chain has TRBV5-6 and TRBJ1-2; D not resolved. V lost 3 bases and J lost 0, with 9 bases in between. This CDR3 comprises 14 residues. Germline-derived CDR1 and CDR2 are SGHDT and YYEEEE. CDR3 amino acids: CASSWLTANYGYTF. DNA for the CDR3: TGTGCCAGCAGCTGGCTGACGGCTAACTATGGCTACACCTTC.

The genes are TRBV2 and TRBJ2-7; 10 bases are shared with TRBD2. V trimming: 5 bases; J trimming: 6 bases; junction bases outside the gene matches: 7. This CDR3 is built from 14 residues. Germline assignment: CDR1 SNHLY and CDR2 FYNNEI. The CDR3 here is CASSSGTSEGEQYF. The DNA for the CDR3 is TGTGCCAGCAGTTCCGGGACTAGCGAAGGCGAGCAGTACTTC.